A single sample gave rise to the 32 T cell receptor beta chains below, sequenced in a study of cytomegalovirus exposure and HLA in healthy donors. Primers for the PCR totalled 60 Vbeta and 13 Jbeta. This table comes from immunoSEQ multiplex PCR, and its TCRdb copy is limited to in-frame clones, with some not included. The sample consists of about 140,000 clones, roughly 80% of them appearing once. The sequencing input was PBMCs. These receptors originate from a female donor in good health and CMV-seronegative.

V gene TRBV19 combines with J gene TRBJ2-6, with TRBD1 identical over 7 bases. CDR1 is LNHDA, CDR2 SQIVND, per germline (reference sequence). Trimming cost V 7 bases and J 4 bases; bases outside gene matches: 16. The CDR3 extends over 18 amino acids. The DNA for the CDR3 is TGTGCCAGTACCGACGACAGGGCTGGACGGGTGGGGGCCAACGTCCTGACTTTC. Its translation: CASTDDRAGRVGANVLTF.

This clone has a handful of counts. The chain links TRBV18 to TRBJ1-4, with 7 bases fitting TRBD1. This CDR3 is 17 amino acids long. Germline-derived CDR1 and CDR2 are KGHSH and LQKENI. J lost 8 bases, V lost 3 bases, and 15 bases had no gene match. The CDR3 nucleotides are TGTGCCAGCTCACCTCCAAAGGGGGGACAGTGGGAAGAAAAACTGTTTTTT. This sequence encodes CASSPPKGGQWEEKLFF. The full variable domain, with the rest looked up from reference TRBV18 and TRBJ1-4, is NAGVMQNPRHLVRRRGQEARLRCSPMKGHSHVYWYRQLPEEGLKFMVYLQKENIIDESGMPKERFSAEFPKEGPSILRIQQVVRGDSAAYFCASSPPKGGQWEEKLFFGSGTQLSVL.

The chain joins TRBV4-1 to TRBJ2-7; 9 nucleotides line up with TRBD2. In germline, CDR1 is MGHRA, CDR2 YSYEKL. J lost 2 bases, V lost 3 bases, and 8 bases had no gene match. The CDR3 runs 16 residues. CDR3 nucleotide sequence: TGCGCCAGCAGCCAGACACAGCGGGAGGCCGCCTACGAGCAGTACTTC. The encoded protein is CASSQTQREAAYEQYF.

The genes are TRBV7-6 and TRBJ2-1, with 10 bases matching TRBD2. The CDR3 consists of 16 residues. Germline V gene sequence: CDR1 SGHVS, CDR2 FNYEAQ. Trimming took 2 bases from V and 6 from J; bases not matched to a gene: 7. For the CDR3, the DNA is TGTGCCAGCAGCTTAAGTGGGAGCGGGGGGGGCAATGAGCAGTTCTTC. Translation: CASSLSGSGGGNEQFF.

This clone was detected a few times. Here the CDR3 DNA reads TGCAGTGCTATGCAGGGTTTGGGATACACCTTC. It yields the protein CSAMQGLGYTF. V usage is TRBV20-1 and J usage is TRBJ1-2, with a weak D call TRBD1 (5 bases). The V gene's germline CDR1 is DFQATT and CDR2 SNEGSKA (reference sequence). V was shortened by 4 bases and J by 11 bases, with 14 bases between the two germline ends. This CDR3 is 11 amino acids long.

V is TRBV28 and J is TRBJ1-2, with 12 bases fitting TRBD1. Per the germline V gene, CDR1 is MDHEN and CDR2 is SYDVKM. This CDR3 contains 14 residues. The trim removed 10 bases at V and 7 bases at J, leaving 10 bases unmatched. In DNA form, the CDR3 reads TGTGCCACTTACCCGGGACAGGGGGCTGGTGGCTACACCTTC. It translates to CATYPGQGAGGYTF.

CDR3 protein: CASSLRTVEAFF. The CDR3, as DNA: TGTGCCAGCAGCTTAAGGACAGTTGAAGCTTTCTTT. V gene TRBV5-6 combines with J gene TRBJ1-1; D is perhaps TRBD1 (6 bases). V was trimmed by 2 bases and J by 7 bases, leaving 9 bases between them. The germline gives CDR1 SGHDT, CDR2 YYEEEE. The CDR3 contains 12 residues.

The CDR3 bases are TGCGCCAGCAGCTTGACAGGGGTGAATGAAAAACTGTTTTTT. It yields the protein CASSLTGVNEKLFF. The J gene is TRBJ1-4, the V gene TRBV5-1; TRBD1 aligns across 7 bases. The length of the CDR3 is 14 residues. Germline V lookup: CDR1 SGHRS, CDR2 YFSETQ. The junction had 2 bases not matched to a gene; V was cut back by 1 base and J by 5 bases.

The CDR3 bases are TGTGCCAGCAGCCCCCAGGGTTCCACTGAAGCTTTCTTT. It specifies CASSPQGSTEAFF. This chain connects TRBV9 to TRBJ1-1; TRBD1 is a possible D gene (5 bases). Germline-derived CDR1 and CDR2 are SGDLS and YYNGEE. The CDR3 is made up of 13 amino acids. The V gene lost 4 bases and the J gene lost 4 bases, with 11 bases spanning the gap.

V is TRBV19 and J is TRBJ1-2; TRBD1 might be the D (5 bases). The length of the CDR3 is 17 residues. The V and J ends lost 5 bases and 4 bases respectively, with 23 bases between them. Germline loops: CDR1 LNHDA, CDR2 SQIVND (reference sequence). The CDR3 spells CASSFNPLGGGSYGYTF. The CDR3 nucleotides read TGTGCCAGTAGTTTCAACCCCCTTGGGGGAGGGAGCTATGGCTACACCTTC.

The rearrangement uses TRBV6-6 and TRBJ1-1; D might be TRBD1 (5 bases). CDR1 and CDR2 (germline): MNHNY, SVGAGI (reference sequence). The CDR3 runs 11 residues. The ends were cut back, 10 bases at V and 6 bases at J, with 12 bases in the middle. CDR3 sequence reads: CATGKVAEAFF. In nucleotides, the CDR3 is TGTGCCACAGGGAAGGTGGCTGAAGCTTTCTTT.

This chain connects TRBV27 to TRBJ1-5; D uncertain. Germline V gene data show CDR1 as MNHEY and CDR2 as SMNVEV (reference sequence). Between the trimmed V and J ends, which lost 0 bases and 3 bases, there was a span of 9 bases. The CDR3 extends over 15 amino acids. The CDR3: CASSLSRGNNQPQHF. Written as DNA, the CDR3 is TGTGCCAGCAGTTTATCGAGAGGGAACAATCAGCCCCAGCATTTT.

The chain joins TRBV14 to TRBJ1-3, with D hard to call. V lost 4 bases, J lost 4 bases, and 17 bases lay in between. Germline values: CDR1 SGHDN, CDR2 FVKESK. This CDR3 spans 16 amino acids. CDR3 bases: TGTGCCAGCAGCCCTAGGAATCGGGGAGCAGGAAACACCATATATTTT. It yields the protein CASSPRNRGAGNTIYF.

CDR3 sequence: CASSLVGDSVYEQYF. CDR3 sequence (DNA): TGTGCCAGCAGCTTAGTGGGTGACTCGGTCTACGAGCAGTACTTC. The rearrangement joins TRBV7-8 to TRBJ2-7; D gene uncertain. V lost 1 base, J lost 3 bases, and 13 bases lay in between. Germline V gene data show CDR1 as SGHVS and CDR2 as FQNEAQ. The length of the CDR3 is 15 residues.

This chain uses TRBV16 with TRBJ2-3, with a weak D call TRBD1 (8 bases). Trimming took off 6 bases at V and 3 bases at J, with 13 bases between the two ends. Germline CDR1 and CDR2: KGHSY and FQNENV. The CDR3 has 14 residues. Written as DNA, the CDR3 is TGTGCCAGCAGACTACAGGGGGGGACAGATACGCAGTATTTT. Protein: CASRLQGGTDTQYF.

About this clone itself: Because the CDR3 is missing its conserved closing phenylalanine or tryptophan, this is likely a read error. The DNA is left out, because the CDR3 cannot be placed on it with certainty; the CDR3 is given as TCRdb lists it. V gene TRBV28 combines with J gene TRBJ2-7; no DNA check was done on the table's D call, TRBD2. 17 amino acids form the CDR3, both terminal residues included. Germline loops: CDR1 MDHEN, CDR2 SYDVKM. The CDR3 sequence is CASRYQQDPGLAGVLQD.

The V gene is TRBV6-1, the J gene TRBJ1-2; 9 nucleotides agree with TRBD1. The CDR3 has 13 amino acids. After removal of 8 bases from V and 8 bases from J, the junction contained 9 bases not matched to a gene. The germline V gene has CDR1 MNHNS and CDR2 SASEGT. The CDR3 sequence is CASLKQGAGGYTF. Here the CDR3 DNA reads TGTGCCAGCCTCAAACAGGGGGCCGGAGGCTACACCTTC.

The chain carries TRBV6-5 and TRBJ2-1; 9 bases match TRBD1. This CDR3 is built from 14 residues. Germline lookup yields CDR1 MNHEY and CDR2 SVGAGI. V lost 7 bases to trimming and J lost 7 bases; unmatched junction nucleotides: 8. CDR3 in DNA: TGTGCCAGCACCCCGGGACAGGGAGGAAATGAGCAGTTCTTC. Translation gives CASTPGQGGNEQFF.

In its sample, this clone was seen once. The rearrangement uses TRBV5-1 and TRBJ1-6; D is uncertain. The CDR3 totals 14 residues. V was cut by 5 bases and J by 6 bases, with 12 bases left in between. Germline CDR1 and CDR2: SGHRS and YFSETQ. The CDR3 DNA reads TGCGCCAGCAGAGCGGCAGAACCTAATTCACCCCTCCACTTT. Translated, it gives CASRAAEPNSPLHF.

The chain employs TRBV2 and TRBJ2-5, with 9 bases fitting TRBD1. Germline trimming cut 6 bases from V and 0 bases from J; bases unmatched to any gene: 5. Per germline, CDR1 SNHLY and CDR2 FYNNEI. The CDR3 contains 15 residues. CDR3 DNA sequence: TGTGCCAGCAGGGCGGACAGGGGTTACCAAGAGACCCAGTACTTC. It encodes CASRADRGYQETQYF.

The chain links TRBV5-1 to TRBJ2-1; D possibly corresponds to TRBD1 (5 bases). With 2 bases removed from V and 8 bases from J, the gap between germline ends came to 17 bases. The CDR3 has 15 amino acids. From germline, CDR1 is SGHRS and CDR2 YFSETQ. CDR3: CASSLSRAVQDEQFF. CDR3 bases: TGCGCCAGCAGCTTAAGCAGGGCCGTACAAGATGAGCAGTTCTTC.

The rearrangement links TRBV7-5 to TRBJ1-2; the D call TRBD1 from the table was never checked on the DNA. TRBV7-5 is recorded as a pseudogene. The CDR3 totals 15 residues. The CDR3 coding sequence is TGTGCCAGAAGCTCCCAGGGGAAGGAGAGCTATGGCTACACCTTC. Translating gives CARSSQGKESYGYTF.

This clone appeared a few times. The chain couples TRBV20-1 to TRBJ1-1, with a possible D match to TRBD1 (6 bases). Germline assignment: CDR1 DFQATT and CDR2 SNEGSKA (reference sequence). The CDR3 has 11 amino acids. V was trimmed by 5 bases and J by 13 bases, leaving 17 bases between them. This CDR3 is CSAPQGFGDFF. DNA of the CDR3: TGCAGTGCTCCACAGGGTTTCGGAGATTTCTTT.

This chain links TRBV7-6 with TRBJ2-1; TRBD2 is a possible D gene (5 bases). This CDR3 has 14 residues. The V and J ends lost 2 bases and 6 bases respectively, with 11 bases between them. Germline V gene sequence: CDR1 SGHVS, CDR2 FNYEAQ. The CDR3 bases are TGTGCCAGCAGCTTACGGGCTAGCCTCAATGAGCAGTTCTTC. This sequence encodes CASSLRASLNEQFF.

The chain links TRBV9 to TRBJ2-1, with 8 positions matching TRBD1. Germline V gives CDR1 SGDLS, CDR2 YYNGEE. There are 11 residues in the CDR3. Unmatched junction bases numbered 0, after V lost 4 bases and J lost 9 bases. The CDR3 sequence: CASSTGGEQFF. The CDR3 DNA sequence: TGTGCCAGCAGCACAGGGGGTGAGCAGTTCTTC.

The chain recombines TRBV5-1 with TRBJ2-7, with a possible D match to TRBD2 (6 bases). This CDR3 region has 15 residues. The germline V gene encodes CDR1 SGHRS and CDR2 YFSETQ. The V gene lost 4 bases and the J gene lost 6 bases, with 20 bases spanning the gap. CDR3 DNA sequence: TGCGCCAGCAGCCCTAGGTTGGAGGGATGGGGCGAGCAGTACTTC. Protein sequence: CASSPRLEGWGEQYF.

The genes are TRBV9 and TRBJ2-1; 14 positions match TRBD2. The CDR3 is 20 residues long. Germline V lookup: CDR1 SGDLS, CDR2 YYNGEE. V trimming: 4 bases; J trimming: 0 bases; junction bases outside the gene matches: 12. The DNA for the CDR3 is TGTGCCAGCAGCCCGAGACTAGCGGGAGGGACCCGAAGCTCCTACAATGAGCAGTTCTTC. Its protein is CASSPRLAGGTRSSYNEQFF.

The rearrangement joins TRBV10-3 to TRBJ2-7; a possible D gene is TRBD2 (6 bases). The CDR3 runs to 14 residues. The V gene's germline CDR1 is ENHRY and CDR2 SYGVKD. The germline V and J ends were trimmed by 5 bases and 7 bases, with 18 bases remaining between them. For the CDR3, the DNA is TGTGCCATCAGTATAAAGGAGGGACCGGGGGAGCAGTACTTC. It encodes CAISIKEGPGEQYF.

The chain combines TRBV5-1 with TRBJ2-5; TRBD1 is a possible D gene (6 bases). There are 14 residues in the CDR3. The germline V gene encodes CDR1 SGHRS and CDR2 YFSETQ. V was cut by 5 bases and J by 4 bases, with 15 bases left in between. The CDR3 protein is CASSTDSRRETQYF. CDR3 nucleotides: TGCGCCAGCAGTACGGACAGCCGAAGAGAGACCCAGTACTTC.

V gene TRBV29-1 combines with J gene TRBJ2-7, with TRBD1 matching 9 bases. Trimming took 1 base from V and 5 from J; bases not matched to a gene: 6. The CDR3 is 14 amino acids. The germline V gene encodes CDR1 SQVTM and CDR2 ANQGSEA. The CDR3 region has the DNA TGCAGCGTTGAAGGCTCTACAGGGGGCGACGAGCAGTACTTC. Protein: CSVEGSTGGDEQYF.

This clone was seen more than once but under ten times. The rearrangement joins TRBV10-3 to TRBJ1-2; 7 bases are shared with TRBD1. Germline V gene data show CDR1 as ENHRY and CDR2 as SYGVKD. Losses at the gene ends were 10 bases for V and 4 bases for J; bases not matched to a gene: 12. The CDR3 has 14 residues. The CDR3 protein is CASRGGALSYGYTF. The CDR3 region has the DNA TGTGCCAGCCGAGGGGGCGCCCTCAGCTATGGCTACACCTTC.

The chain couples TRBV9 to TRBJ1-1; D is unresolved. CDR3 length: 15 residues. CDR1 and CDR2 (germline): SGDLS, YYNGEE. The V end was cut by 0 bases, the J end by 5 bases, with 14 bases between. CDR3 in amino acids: CASSVDPGRRTEAFF. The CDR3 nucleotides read TGTGCCAGCAGCGTAGATCCGGGGAGGAGGACTGAAGCTTTCTTT. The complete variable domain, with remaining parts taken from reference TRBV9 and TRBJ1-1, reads DSGVTQTPKHLITATGQRVTLRCSPRSGDLSVYWYQQSLDQGLQFLIQYYNGEERAKGNILERFSAQQFPDLHSELNLSSLELGDSALYFCASSVDPGRRTEAFFGQGTRLTVV.